The table lists the clone carrying this T cell receptor (beta chain) with many counts. The data stem from a study of T cell clonality in common variable immunodeficiency. The repertoire was sequenced with immunoSEQ multiplex PCR; TCRdb's copy has only in-frame clones and lacks some. The specimen has tens of thousands of clones, none found just once. Specimen: peripheral blood mononuclear cells. This receptor was identified in a person between 18 and 69 years old in good health.

The CDR3 loop reads CASSRGRTTYEQYF. Incomplete CDR3 DNA: TGTGCCAGTTCGAGGGGCCGTACGACCTACGAG. The chain is built from TRBV13 and TRBJ2-7; D assignment may be TRBD1 or TRBD2 (5 bases each). The read ends 3 residues before the CDR3 terminus; that terminus is restored from the germline J gene. Germline V lookup: CDR1 PRHDT, CDR2 FYEKMQ (reference sequence). This CDR3 comprises 14 residues. The ends were cut back, 9 bases at V and 2 bases at J, with 17 bases in the middle.